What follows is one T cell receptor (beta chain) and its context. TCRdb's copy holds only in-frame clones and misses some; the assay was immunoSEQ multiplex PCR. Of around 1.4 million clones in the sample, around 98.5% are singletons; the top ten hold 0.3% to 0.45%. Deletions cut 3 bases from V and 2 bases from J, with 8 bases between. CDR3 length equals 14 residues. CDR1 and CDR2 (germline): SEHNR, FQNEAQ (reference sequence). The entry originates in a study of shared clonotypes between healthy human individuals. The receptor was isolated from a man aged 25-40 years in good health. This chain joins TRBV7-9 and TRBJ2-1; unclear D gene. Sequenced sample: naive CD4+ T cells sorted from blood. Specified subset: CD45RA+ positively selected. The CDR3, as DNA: TGTGCCAGCAGCTTGACGGCTGCCTACAATGAGCAGTTCTTC. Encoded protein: CASSLTAAYNEQFF.